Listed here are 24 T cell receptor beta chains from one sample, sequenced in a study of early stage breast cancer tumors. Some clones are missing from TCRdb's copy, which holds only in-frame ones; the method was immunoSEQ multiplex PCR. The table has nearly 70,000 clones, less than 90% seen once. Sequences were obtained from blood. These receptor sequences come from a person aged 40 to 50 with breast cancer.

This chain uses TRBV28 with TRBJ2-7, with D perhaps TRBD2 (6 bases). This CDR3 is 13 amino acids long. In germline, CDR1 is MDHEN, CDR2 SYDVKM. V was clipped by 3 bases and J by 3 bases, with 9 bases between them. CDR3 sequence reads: CASSFSGNYEQYF. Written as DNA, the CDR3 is TGTGCCAGCAGTTTTAGCGGCAACTACGAGCAGTACTTC.

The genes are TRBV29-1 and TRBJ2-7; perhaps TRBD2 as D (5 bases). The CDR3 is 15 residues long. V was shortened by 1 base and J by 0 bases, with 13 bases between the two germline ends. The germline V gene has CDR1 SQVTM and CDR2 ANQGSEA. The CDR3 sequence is CSVEGVAGLSYEQYF. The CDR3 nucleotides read TGCAGCGTTGAAGGAGTGGCGGGTCTCTCCTACGAGCAGTACTTC.

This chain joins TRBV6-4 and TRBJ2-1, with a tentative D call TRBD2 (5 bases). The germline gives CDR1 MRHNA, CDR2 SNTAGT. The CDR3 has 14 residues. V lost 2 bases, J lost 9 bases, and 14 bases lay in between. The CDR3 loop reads CASSDPGQSGEQFF. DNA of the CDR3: TGTGCCAGCAGTGACCCAGGCCAAAGCGGTGAGCAGTTCTTC.

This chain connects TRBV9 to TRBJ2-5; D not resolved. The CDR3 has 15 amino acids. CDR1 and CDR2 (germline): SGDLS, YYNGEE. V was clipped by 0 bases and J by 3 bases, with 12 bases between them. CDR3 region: CASSVGSGPEETQYF. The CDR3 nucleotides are TGTGCCAGCAGCGTAGGCTCAGGCCCCGAAGAGACCCAGTACTTC.

The CDR3 DNA follows: TGTGCCAGCAGCCGACGGGCAGGGGTGTGGTCCGGGGAGCTGTTTTTT. Its protein product is CASSRRAGVWSGELFF. J is TRBJ2-2 and V is TRBV7-2; TRBD1 is a possible D gene (6 bases). Trimming removed 5 bases from V and 6 bases from J, with 19 bases in between. CDR3 length: 16 residues. Germline V gene sequence: CDR1 SGHTA, CDR2 FQGNSA. The full variable domain, its missing parts supplied by reference TRBV7-2 and TRBJ2-2, is GAGVSQSPSNKVTEKGKDVELRCDPISGHTALYWYRQSLGQGLEFLIYFQGNSAPDKSGLPSDRFSAERTGGSVSTLTIQRTQQEDSAVYLCASSRRAGVWSGELFFGEGSRLTVL.

CDR3 in amino acids: CASSQEGTDLNTEAFF. For the CDR3, the DNA is TGTGCCAGCAGCCAAGAGGGGACCGACTTGAACACTGAAGCTTTCTTT. The rearrangement joins TRBV14 to TRBJ1-1, with D perhaps TRBD1 (5 bases). V was pared by 0 bases and J by 0 bases, with 11 bases between. The CDR3 length is 16 residues. From germline, CDR1 is SGHDN and CDR2 FVKESK. The whole variable domain, filled in from reference TRBV14 and TRBJ1-1, reads EAGVTQFPSHSVIEKGQTVTLRCDPISGHDNLYWYRRVMGKEIKFLLHFVKESKQDESGMPNNRFLAERTGGTYSTLKVQPAELEDSGVYFCASSQEGTDLNTEAFFGQGTRLTVV.

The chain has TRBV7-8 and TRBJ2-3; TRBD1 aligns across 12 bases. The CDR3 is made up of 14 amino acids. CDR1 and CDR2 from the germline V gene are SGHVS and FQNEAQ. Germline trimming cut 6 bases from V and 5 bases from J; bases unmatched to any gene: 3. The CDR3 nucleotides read TGTGCCAGCAGGGGGACAGGGGGCGTAGATACGCAGTATTTT. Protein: CASRGTGGVDTQYF.

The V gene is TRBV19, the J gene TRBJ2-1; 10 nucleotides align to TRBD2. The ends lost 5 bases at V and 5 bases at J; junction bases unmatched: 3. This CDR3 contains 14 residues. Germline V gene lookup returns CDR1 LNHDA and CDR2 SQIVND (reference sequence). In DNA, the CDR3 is TGTGCCAGTAGTCTAGCGGGAGAACACAATGAGCAGTTCTTC. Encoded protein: CASSLAGEHNEQFF.

DNA for the CDR3: TGTGCCAGCAGTCCTGGAGCGAGGGGCTATGGCTACACCTTC. Amino acids: CASSPGARGYGYTF. The rearrangement uses TRBV28 and TRBJ1-2; possible D gene TRBD1, 5 bases. The ends were cut back, 5 bases at V and 4 bases at J, with 14 bases in the middle. Germline V lookup: CDR1 MDHEN, CDR2 SYDVKM. This CDR3 has 14 amino acids.

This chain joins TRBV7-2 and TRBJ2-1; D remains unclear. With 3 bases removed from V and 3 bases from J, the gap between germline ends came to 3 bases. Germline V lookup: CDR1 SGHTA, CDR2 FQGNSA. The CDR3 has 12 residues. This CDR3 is CASSFYYNEQFF. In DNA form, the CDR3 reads TGTGCCAGCAGCTTTTACTACAATGAGCAGTTCTTC.

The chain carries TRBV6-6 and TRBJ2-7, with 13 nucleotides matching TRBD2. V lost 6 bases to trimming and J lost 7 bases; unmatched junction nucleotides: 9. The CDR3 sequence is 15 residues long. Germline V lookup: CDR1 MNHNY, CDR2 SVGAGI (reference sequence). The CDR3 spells CASSQTSGRGREQYF. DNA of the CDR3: TGTGCCAGCAGCCAAACTAGCGGGAGGGGGAGGGAGCAGTACTTC.

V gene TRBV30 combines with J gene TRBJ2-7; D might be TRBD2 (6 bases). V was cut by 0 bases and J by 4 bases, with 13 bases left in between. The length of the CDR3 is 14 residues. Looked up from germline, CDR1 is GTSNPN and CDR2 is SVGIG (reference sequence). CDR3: CAWSVRLARYEQYF. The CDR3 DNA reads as TGTGCCTGGAGTGTCCGGCTAGCGCGATACGAGCAGTACTTC.

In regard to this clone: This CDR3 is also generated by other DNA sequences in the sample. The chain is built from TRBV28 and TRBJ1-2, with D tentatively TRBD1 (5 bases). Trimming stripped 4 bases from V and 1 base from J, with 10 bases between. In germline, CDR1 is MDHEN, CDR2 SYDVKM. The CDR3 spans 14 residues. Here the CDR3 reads CASSSGTVNYGYTF. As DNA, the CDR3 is TGTGCCAGCAGTTCCGGGACCGTTAACTATGGCTACACCTTC.

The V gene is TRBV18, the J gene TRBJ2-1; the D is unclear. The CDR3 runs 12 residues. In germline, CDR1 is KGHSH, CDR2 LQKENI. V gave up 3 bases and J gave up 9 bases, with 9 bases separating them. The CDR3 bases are TGTGCCAGCTCACCGTTAAATGCTGAGCAGTTCTTC. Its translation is CASSPLNAEQFF. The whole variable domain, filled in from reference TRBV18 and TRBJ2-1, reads NAGVMQNPRHLVRRRGQEARLRCSPMKGHSHVYWYRQLPEEGLKFMVYLQKENIIDESGMPKERFSAEFPKEGPSILRIQQVVRGDSAAYFCASSPLNAEQFFGPGTRLTVL.

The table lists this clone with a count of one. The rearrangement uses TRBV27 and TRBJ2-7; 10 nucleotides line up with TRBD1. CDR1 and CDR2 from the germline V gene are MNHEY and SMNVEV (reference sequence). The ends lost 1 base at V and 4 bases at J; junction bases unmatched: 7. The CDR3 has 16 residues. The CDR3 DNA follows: TGTGCCAGCAGTTTATTTGGGACAGGGGTTCGGTACGAGCAGTACTTC. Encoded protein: CASSLFGTGVRYEQYF.

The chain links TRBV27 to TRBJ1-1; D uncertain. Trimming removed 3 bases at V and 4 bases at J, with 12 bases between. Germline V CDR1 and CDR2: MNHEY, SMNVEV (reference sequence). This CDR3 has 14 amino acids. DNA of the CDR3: TGTGCCAGCAGTTTGGCCGCAAGGGCCACTGAAGCTTTCTTT. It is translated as CASSLAARATEAFF.

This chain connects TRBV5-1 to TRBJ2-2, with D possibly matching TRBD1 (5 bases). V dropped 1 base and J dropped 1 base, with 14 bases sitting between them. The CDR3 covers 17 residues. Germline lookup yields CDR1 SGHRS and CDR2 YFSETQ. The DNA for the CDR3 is TGCGCCAGCAGCTTGTATAGGGGATTGGAGAACACCGGGGAGCTGTTTTTT. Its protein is CASSLYRGLENTGELFF.

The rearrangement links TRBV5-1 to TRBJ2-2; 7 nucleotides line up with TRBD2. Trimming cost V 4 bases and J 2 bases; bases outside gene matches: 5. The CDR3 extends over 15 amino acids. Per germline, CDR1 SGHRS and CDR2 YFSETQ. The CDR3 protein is CASSRGTKNTGELFF. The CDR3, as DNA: TGCGCCAGCAGCAGAGGGACTAAAAACACCGGGGAGCTGTTTTTT.

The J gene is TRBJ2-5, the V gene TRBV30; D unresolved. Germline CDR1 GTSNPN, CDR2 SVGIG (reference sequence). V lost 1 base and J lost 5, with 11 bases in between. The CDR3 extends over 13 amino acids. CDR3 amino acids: CAWSAVGGETQYF. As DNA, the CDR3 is TGTGCCTGGAGTGCCGTGGGCGGCGAGACCCAGTACTTC.

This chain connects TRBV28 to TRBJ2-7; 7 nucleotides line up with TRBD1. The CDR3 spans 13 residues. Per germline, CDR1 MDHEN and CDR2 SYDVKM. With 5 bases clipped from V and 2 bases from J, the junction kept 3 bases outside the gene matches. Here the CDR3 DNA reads TGTGCCAGCAGTCGGACAGGCGCCTACGAGCAGTACTTC. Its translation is CASSRTGAYEQYF. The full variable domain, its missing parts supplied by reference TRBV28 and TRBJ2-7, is DVKVTQSSRYLVKRTGEKVFLECVQDMDHENMFWYRQDPGLGLRLIYFSYDVKMKEKGDIPEGYSVSREKKERFSLILESASTNQTSMYLCASSRTGAYEQYFGPGTRLTVT.

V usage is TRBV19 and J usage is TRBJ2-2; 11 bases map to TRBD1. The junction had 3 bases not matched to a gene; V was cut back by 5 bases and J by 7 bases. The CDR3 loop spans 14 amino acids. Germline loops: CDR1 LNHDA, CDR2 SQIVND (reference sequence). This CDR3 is CASSGTGGYGELFF. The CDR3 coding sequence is TGTGCCAGTAGTGGGACAGGGGGTTACGGGGAGCTGTTTTTT.

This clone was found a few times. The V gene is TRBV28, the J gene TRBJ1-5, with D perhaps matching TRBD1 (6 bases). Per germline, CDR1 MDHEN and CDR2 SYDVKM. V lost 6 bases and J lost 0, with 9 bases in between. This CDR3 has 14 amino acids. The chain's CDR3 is CASSRDISNQPQHF. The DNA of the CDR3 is TGTGCCAGCAGCCGGGACATTAGCAATCAGCCCCAGCATTTT.

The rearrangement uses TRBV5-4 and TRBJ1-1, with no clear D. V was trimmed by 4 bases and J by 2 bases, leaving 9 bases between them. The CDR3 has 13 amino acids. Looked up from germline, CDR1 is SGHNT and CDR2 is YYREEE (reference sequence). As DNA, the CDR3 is TGTGCCAGCAGCCAACAACCTAACACTGAAGCTTTCTTT. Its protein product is CASSQQPNTEAFF.

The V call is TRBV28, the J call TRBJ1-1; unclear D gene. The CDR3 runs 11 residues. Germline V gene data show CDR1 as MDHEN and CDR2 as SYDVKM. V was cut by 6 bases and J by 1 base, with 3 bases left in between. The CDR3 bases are TGTGCCAGCAGGAAGAACACTGAAGCTTTCTTT. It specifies CASRKNTEAFF.